The 5 T cell receptor beta chains below were found in one sample sequenced in a study of siplizumab effects on memory and regulatory T cells. For these TCRs, the target antigens are not known. Cells from the mixed lymphocyte reaction were cocultured for roughly six days at 37°C. Measured with immunoSEQ multiplex PCR; TCRdb has only the in-frame clones, and not every one. Of about 10,000 clones in the sample, just over 45% are singletons; the top ten hold about 20%. Sequences were obtained from CFSE-low (dividing) CD4+ T cells sorted from an allogeneic mixed lymphocyte reaction. These TCRs come from a human donor in good health; the cells came from an allogeneic mixed lymphocyte reaction.

The V call is TRBV5-1, the J call TRBJ2-4; no reliable D call. The CDR3 runs 12 residues. Germline loops: CDR1 SGHRS, CDR2 YFSETQ. Trimming pared 0 bases from V and 5 bases from J, leaving 3 bases between. As DNA, the CDR3 is TGCGCCAGCAGCTTGGAAGAAAACATTCAGTACTTC. It yields the protein CASSLEENIQYF.

This clone is labeled medium-sized. The J gene is TRBJ2-3, the V gene TRBV10-3; 8 nucleotides agree with TRBD1. Losses at the gene ends were 1 base for V and 4 bases for J; bases not matched to a gene: 10. The CDR3 extends over 17 amino acids. Germline V gene sequence: CDR1 ENHRY, CDR2 SYGVKD. This chain's CDR3 is CAISEYSRTGSADTQYF. The CDR3 nucleotides read TGTGCCATCAGTGAGTATTCCCGGACAGGGTCGGCAGATACGCAGTATTTT.

This chain links TRBV6-5 with TRBJ1-2; weak D call: TRBD1 (6 bases). Per the germline V gene, CDR1 is MNHEY and CDR2 is SVGAGI. Trimming took 5 bases from V and 4 from J, leaving 11 bases between them. The CDR3 runs to 13 residues. This CDR3 is CASSRTASYGYTF. The CDR3 DNA is TGTGCCAGCAGTCGGACAGCTTCCTATGGCTACACCTTC.

V and J are TRBV27 and TRBJ2-1; 11 nucleotides line up with TRBD2. Germline CDR1 reads MNHEY; CDR2 reads SMNVEV (reference sequence). The J segment lost 10 bases and the V segment lost 4 bases, leaving 6 bases of the junction unmatched. The CDR3 has 14 amino acids. The CDR3 DNA follows: TGTGCCAGCAGTTCGCTAGCGGGGGGAAAGGAGCAGTTCTTC. Translating gives CASSSLAGGKEQFF.

Note on this clone: A much larger clone differs from this one at a single base, so this may be a read error. V gene TRBV6-9 combines with J gene TRBJ2-3; the D call may be TRBD1 or TRBD2 (5 bases each). The CDR3 contains 15 residues. The V end was cut by 3 bases, the J end by 2 bases, with 12 bases between. Germline V gene lookup returns CDR1 MNHGY and CDR2 SVAAGI. The CDR3 sequence: CASSYGARATDTQYF. CDR3 DNA sequence: TGTGCCAGCAGTTACGGGGCCAGGGCCACAGATACGCAGTATTTT.